This record covers a single T cell receptor beta chain. Which antigen it targets is not known. Nothing much larger sits one base from this clone, and base qualities are not available. Whole blood was collected in K2EDTA tubes by collaborating institutions according to the institutions' own protocols. For TCRbeta analysis, collaborator samples were shipped as frozen whole blood, as isolated PBMCs, or as DNA extracted from either sample type. The sample is drawn from a study of blood T cell repertoires in COVID-19 (dated by TCRdb to the early 2020s). General notes on the study: Samples covering the acute and convalescent phases of COVID-19 were provided by collaborators in the United States, Italy and Spain. The sample metadata nearly always contained a de-identified subject ID, COVID-19 status, age in years and sex. Deeply sampled blood TCRbeta repertoires from subjects exposed to, actively infected with, or recovered from COVID-19 were included in the dataset. The prospective study material was composed of cDNA or gDNA derived from T cells, B-cell-depleted T cells, or PBMCs. HLA class I and class II types, where available, came from metadata supplied by the sample provider rather than from assay-based typing. The repertoires were made available in a free public database intended to serve as a resource for research on the immune response to SARS-CoV-2. Samples were obtained from the ongoing ImmuneRACE study (first 160 participants) and from 1,254 subjects provided by 6 global collaborators.

The CDR3 has 16 amino acids, counting the end cysteine and phenylalanine. Only the CDR3 region is kept as DNA, spanning 48 bases read in frame from base 1. CDR1 and CDR2 (MNHEY, SVGAGI) derive from the germline V gene. The V and J ends are trimmed by 0 bases and 3 bases, leaving 14 bases between them. TCRbeta CDR3 regions were amplified from genomic DNA by means of the immunoSEQ Assay, a bias-controlled multiplex PCR. The study's processing was this. Within the assay, amplification of reference gene primers was used to estimate how many nucleated cells each sample contained. To quantify the absolute abundance of each unique TCRbeta CDR3 rearrangement, sequence reads were collapsed and filtered. Productive Simpson clonality was computed per sample as the square root of Simpson's diversity index over productive rearrangements. In its TCRdb copy, this immuneACCESS table keeps in-frame sequences only and misses some clones. Where compared with another copy, unresolved V genes explain less than half of these, and the others have no known cause. D and trimming were read from the DNA, whereas the V and J calls and clone size are those reported in that table. The sample includes tens of thousands of clones, with around 87% observed a single time. The ten biggest clones cover about 2.9% of the sample.

Study-level results and caveats: The amount of clinical and demographic metadata varied by source and participant and was provided uncurated.

Here the chain combines TRBV6-5 and TRBJ1-1; confidence is insufficient to name the D gene. The sequence derives from a woman aged 45-65 years with active or convalescent COVID-19. The sequencing input was peripheral blood. The nucleotides are TGTGCCAGCAGTTACTCTAGTGGGCAGGTTCACACTGAAGCTTTCTTT. This is translated as CASSYSSGQVHTEAFF.